Shown below are 22 T cell receptor beta chains from a single sample sequenced in a study of CD8 T cells in ankylosing spondylitis. These receptors' antigens are unknown. Study-level results: A motif of under ten highly homologous TCR beta variants was seen as apparently characteristic of ankylosing spondylitis blood.

MiXCR was run by TCRdb on the 5' RACE reads, yielding one entry per CDR3 protein. The sample contains about 220,000 distinct CDR3 sequences, more than 5.5% of which appear only once. Sequencing was carried out using blood, either unsorted or a sorted T cell fraction (not recorded which). These receptors were obtained from a male donor with ankylosing spondylitis.

The chain is built from TRBV10-2 and TRBJ2-3; 7 bases line up with TRBD2. CDR3 length: 14 residues. The junction had 1 base not matched to a gene; V was cut back by 2 bases and J by 2 bases. Germline V CDR1 and CDR2: WSHSY, SAAADI. CDR3 DNA sequence: TGCGCCAGCAGTGAGCAGCGGGACACAGATACGCAGTATTTT. It codes for CASSEQRDTDTQYF.

This clonotype was recorded many times. The chain uses TRBV10-3 and TRBJ2-7, with 7 positions matching TRBD1. J gave up 0 bases and V 4 bases, and 6 bases lay outside the gene matches. Germline-derived CDR1 and CDR2 are ENHRY and SYGVKD. The CDR3 runs to 15 residues. The CDR3 reads CAISVETGSSYEQYF. CDR3 DNA sequence: TGTGCCATCAGTGTGGAGACAGGGTCCTCCTACGAGCAGTACTTC.

This clonotype was observed many times. The rearrangement links TRBV27 to TRBJ2-7; 11 nucleotides agree with TRBD1. Trimming at V came to 5 bases and at J to 9 bases, leaving 21 bases not matched to a gene. Germline V gives CDR1 MNHEY, CDR2 SMNVEV (reference sequence). This CDR3 is 18 amino acids long. The CDR3 DNA sequence: TGTGCCAGCAGTCCGCGGACAGGGGGCTCCTCCTACACTACGGGGCAGTACTTC. The encoded protein is CASSPRTGGSSYTTGQYF.

This clonotype turned up a few times. The rearrangement uses TRBV28 and TRBJ1-5; unclear D gene. Germline V CDR1 and CDR2: MDHEN, SYDVKM. Deletions cut 1 base from V and 8 bases from J, with 9 bases between. The CDR3 sequence is 13 residues long. This chain's CDR3 is CASSLSVREPQHF. DNA for the CDR3: TGTGCCAGCAGTTTATCAGTCCGTGAGCCCCAGCATTTT.

V gene TRBV7-6 combines with J gene TRBJ2-1; 9 positions agree with TRBD1. Losses at the gene ends were 5 bases for V and 8 bases for J; bases not matched to a gene: 4. Germline V lookup: CDR1 SGHVS, CDR2 FNYEAQ. This CDR3 has 13 amino acids. CDR3 coding DNA: TGTGCCAGCAGCCGGACAGGGGATCATGAGCAGTTCTTC. Protein product: CASSRTGDHEQFF.

This clonotype was seen at least ten times. The V and J genes are TRBV7-9 and TRBJ2-7; D is perhaps TRBD1 (5 bases). This CDR3 spans 14 amino acids. Between the trimmed V and J ends, which lost 3 bases and 6 bases, there was a span of 15 bases. CDR1 and CDR2 from the germline V gene are SEHNR and FQNEAQ (reference sequence). The CDR3 bases are TGTGCCAGCAGCTTGCAACAGGAGCGCCGCGAGCAGTACTTC. Translated, it gives CASSLQQERREQYF.

This chain links TRBV10-3 with TRBJ1-2; D gene uncertain. V was clipped by 6 bases and J by 3 bases, with 5 bases between them. The germline V gene encodes CDR1 ENHRY and CDR2 SYGVKD. The CDR3 has 11 residues. This chain's CDR3 is CAISTDYGYTF. The CDR3 DNA follows: TGTGCCATCAGCACCGACTATGGCTACACCTTC.

This clonotype has only a few counts. For the CDR3, the DNA is TGTGCCAGCAGCCAAGATTTACGGGAGGGCCCCGGGGAGCTGTTTTTT. It yields the protein CASSQDLREGPGELFF. V and J are TRBV3-1 and TRBJ2-2; 8 bases match TRBD2. Germline loops: CDR1 LGHDT, CDR2 YNNKEL (reference sequence). CDR3 length equals 16 residues. The junction had 6 bases not matched to a gene; V was cut back by 0 bases and J by 6 bases. Full variable domain (missing parts from reference TRBV3-1 and TRBJ2-2): DTAVSQTPKYLVTQMGNDKSIKCEQNLGHDTMYWYKQDSKKFLKIMFSYNNKELIINETVPNRFSPKSPDKAHLNLHINSLELGDSAVYFCASSQDLREGPGELFFGEGSRLTVL.

This clonotype was observed at least ten times. The rearrangement uses TRBV27 and TRBJ2-7, with TRBD1 identical over 9 bases. The CDR3 consists of 15 residues. Germline V gene lookup returns CDR1 MNHEY and CDR2 SMNVEV (reference sequence). The ends lost 3 bases at V and 3 bases at J; junction bases unmatched: 6. CDR3 in amino acids: CASSFGGQGLYEQYF. The CDR3 coding sequence is TGTGCCAGCAGTTTTGGTGGACAGGGGCTCTACGAGCAGTACTTC.

Many counts were recorded for this clonotype. The chain is built from TRBV20-1 and TRBJ1-4; TRBD1 might be the D (5 bases). This CDR3 has 16 amino acids. Trimming cost V 3 bases and J 5 bases, with 19 bases left between them. Germline CDR1 DFQATT, CDR2 SNEGSKA (reference sequence). CDR3: CSASPKLRDSNEKLFF. Here the CDR3 DNA reads TGCAGTGCTAGCCCCAAACTGCGGGACTCAAATGAAAAACTGTTTTTT.

This clonotype was counted ten times or more. The chain has TRBV7-9 and TRBJ2-1; D unresolved. This CDR3 has 15 amino acids. Germline CDR1 reads SEHNR; CDR2 reads FQNEAQ (reference sequence). Trimming removed 3 bases from V and 7 bases from J, with 16 bases in between. The DNA for the CDR3 is TGTGCCAGCAGCTTTCGCAGAAATCATGGTAATGAGCAGTTCTTC. As protein: CASSFRRNHGNEQFF.

In this sample, this clonotype turned up many times. The chain uses TRBV13 and TRBJ2-3; TRBD2 matches at 7 bases. The CDR3 covers 16 residues. From germline, CDR1 is PRHDT and CDR2 FYEKMQ (reference sequence). Unmatched junction bases numbered 12, after V lost 4 bases and J lost 5 bases. The DNA of the CDR3 is TGTGCCAGCAGCTCCCCCTTTGGCGGGAGAATAGATACGCAGTATTTT. Translated, it gives CASSSPFGGRIDTQYF.

Many counts were recorded for this clonotype. The chain is built from TRBV7-2 and TRBJ2-3; TRBD2 is a possible D gene (5 bases). CDR1 SGHTA and CDR2 FQGNSA come from the germline V gene. The CDR3 totals 16 residues. The V end lost 1 base, the J end lost 3 bases, and 14 bases lay between the germline ends. The CDR3 region is CASSLVAGGRTDTQYF. As DNA, the CDR3 is TGTGCCAGCAGCTTAGTGGCCGGAGGTCGAACAGATACGCAGTATTTT.

This clonotype has just a few counts. The chain has TRBV20-1 and TRBJ2-1, with D possibly matching TRBD2 (5 bases). Germline values: CDR1 DFQATT, CDR2 SNEGSKA (reference sequence). V was cut by 3 bases and J by 3 bases, with 6 bases left in between. This CDR3 is 12 amino acids long. The CDR3 loop is CSARRDYNEQFF. In nucleotides, the CDR3 is TGCAGTGCTAGGAGGGACTACAATGAGCAGTTCTTC.

The chain has TRBV4-1 and TRBJ2-1; a possible D gene is TRBD2 (5 bases). This CDR3 spans 14 amino acids. V lost 1 base to trimming and J lost 7 bases, with 11 bases between them. Germline CDR1 and CDR2: MGHRA and YSYEKL. The DNA for the CDR3 is TGCGCCAGCAGCCAAGGAGGGCAGTGGAATGAGCAGTTCTTC. Translation gives CASSQGGQWNEQFF.

This clonotype came up a few times. V usage is TRBV6-1 and J usage is TRBJ1-5; D call uncertain. Germline V gene sequence: CDR1 MNHNS, CDR2 SASEGT. The CDR3 consists of 18 residues. Trimming left V 6 bases short and J 1 base short, with 22 bases between. The CDR3 nucleotides are TGTGCCAGCAGCCTATCGTCCGTGGGAGGGTTCAGCAATCAGCCCCAGCATTTT. Amino acid sequence: CASSLSSVGGFSNQPQHF.

This chain connects TRBV5-1 to TRBJ2-1; 8 bases map to TRBD2. J lost 3 bases, V lost 0 bases, and 5 bases had no gene match. Per the germline V gene, CDR1 is SGHRS and CDR2 is YFSETQ. CDR3 length: 16 residues. CDR3 amino acids: CASSLAGAGGYNEQFF. The CDR3 nucleotides read TGCGCCAGCAGCTTGGCCGGGGCGGGAGGCTACAATGAGCAGTTCTTC.

The sample holds many counts of this clonotype. The chain links TRBV12-3 or TRBV12-4 to TRBJ1-1; maybe TRBD1 (5 bases). CDR3 length: 13 amino acids. Trimming pared 3 bases from V and 7 bases from J, leaving 12 bases between. CDR3 loop: CASSLGDSDEAFF. As DNA, the CDR3 is TGTGCCAGCAGTTTGGGCGACAGCGATGAAGCTTTCTTT.

This chain links TRBV18 with TRBJ2-7; 7 bases are shared with TRBD2. V lost 0 bases and J lost 1; bases outside the gene matches: 18. Germline V gene sequence: CDR1 KGHSH, CDR2 LQKENI. The CDR3 covers 20 residues. CDR3 sequence: CASSPPSISLLTSESYEQYF. The CDR3 nucleotides read TGTGCCAGCTCACCACCGAGTATCAGTCTTCTCACTAGCGAATCCTACGAGCAGTACTTC.

The sample holds many counts of this clonotype. This chain joins TRBV5-6 and TRBJ2-7; no firm D call. Trimming left V 4 bases short and J 0 bases short, with 14 bases between. The CDR3 covers 15 residues. Germline V CDR1 and CDR2: SGHDT, YYEEEE. The CDR3 DNA follows: TGTGCCAGCAGCGCCCCCCAGGAGACCTCCTACGAGCAGTACTTC. Translated: CASSAPQETSYEQYF.

This clonotype was observed a few times. The rearrangement uses TRBV4-3 and TRBJ1-1, with 9 bases that match TRBD1. The CDR3 covers 13 residues. With 2 bases clipped from V and 11 bases from J, the junction kept 6 bases outside the gene matches. Germline CDR1 and CDR2: LGHNA and YSLEER. CDR3 nucleotides: TGCGCCAGCAGCCAACTACAGGGGGCGTTGGCTTTCTTT. Encoded protein: CASSQLQGALAFF.

This clonotype was recorded many times. This rearrangement joins TRBV4-3 to TRBJ2-7; TRBD2 matches 12 bases. CDR1 and CDR2 from the germline V gene are LGHNA and YSLEER. The CDR3 has 17 amino acids. With 0 bases clipped from V and 5 bases from J, the junction kept 8 bases outside the gene matches. The CDR3 DNA is TGCGCCAGCAGCCAAGATAGGGGACTAGCGGGTCTAGACGAGCAGTACTTC. This codes for CASSQDRGLAGLDEQYF.